This entry is about one T cell receptor (beta chain). There is no known antigen for this receptor. Base qualities are not at hand, and no much larger clone is one base apart. The donors were roughly 39 Caucasian individuals from Russia, aged roughly 6 to 100 years, who were systemically healthy. Each donor gave 8 to 10 milliliters of peripheral blood, collected into EDTA-treated Vacutainer tubes. Ficoll-Paque density-gradient centrifugation was used to isolate PBMCs, with at least 6.5 million per sample. Total RNA was extracted from PBMCs with Trizol reagent, with at least 6 micrograms obtained per sample. For every donor, an aliquot of PBMCs went through flow cytometry to measure the percentages of naive CD45RAhigh/CD27high T cells. This sample was included in a study of blood T cells in healthy people across ages (dated by TCRdb to between 2015 and 2016). Study-wide context: Template switching captured roughly one uniquely barcoded TCR beta cDNA molecule per two T cells in model experiments. The study measured age-related changes in TCR beta repertoire diversity using deep sequencing normalized with unique cDNA molecular identifiers. Donors were grouped into four age groups: young (average approximately 16 years), middle-aged (roughly 37), aged (approximately 67) and long-lived (about 82). To avoid experimental bias, donors of different ages were spread randomly across the sequencing lanes. Using the same blood draw, the study looked at two additional independent replicas of 1 million unique cDNA reads for two donors, one aged 18 to 30 and the other aged 80 or older.

Via the germline V gene (reference sequence), CDR1 is SEHNR and CDR2 FQNEAQ. Spanning cysteine to phenylalanine, the CDR3 consists of 13 amino acids. The DNA shown is the 39-base CDR3, in frame from base 1. Broad study findings and their caveats: Because donor CMV infection status was unknown, age-related changes in expanded clonotypes were potentially confounded. Estimates of total diversity from one million sequenced T cells were regarded as lower bounds and underestimates. Because profiling used bulk unsorted PBMCs, naive and antigen-experienced compartments could not be compared conclusively. Compared with the aged group, the long-lived group had more naive CD4+ T cells, fewer expanded clones and increased TCR diversity, a pattern suggesting age selection. Observed TCR beta diversity per million T cells fell roughly linearly with age, and a significant reduction was already apparent by age roughly 41. There was a strong correlation between observed TCR beta diversity and the percentage of naive T cells measured by flow cytometry.

The method was 5' RACE. The sequencing machine was an Illumina HiSeq 2500. A second roughly 6 to 12 cycle PCR used a sample-barcoded 5' primer and a J-beta primer mix. A template-switch 5' adaptor carrying 12 random nucleotides introduced a unique molecular identifier onto each TCR beta cDNA molecule. At least 2.5 million CDR3-containing paired-end reads were obtained from each sample. First-strand cDNA was synthesized from all RNA with the Mint cDNA synthesis kit, primed by a TRBC-specific oligonucleotide. Following uracil-DNA glycosylase treatment, all cDNA underwent a first 18-cycle PCR with the universal primers M1SS and BC2_uni_R. In the original analysis: For normalization, 1 million high-quality reads were randomly selected from each sample, with every read carrying a distinct molecular identifier. Reads sharing molecular identifiers were discarded rather than binned into consensus sequences. MiTCR, run with a Q25 quality threshold and the strictest error-elimination algorithm, handled CDR3 identification, clonotype clustering and error correction. A nonparametric unseen species model with Euler transformation was used to estimate lower-bound total TCR beta diversity. TCRdb reran the public reads through fastp at Q25 and MiXCR, keeping productive beta chains. Identical CDR3 proteins give one entry, which carries the most common genes and DNA. The V and J calls here are based on TCRdb, not the publication. This sample holds around 1,100,000 distinct CDR3 sequences; more than 30% were observed only once. 10% to 15% of the sample rests with the top ten.

Input material: blood. The chain is assembled from TRBV7-9 and TRBJ2-4; the D gene identity is not certain. TRBJ2-7 matches the DNA end more closely, so the J call is doubtful. This TCR came from a young man in good health. The sequenced DNA: TGTGCCAGCAGCTTAGATTGGGGTTTCGAGCAGTACTTC. Its amino acids are CASSLDWGFEQYF.